The present TCR beta chain was sequenced within a study of blood T cell repertoires in COVID-19. Across the whole study: Collection of acute and convalescent COVID-19 samples took place in the United States, Italy and Spain. Nucleic acid was either cDNA or gDNA, and it came from T cells, B-cell-depleted T cells, or PBMCs.

Original methodology: Reference gene primer amplification gave nucleated cell count estimates. The table came from immunoSEQ multiplex PCR; TCRdb's copy has only in-frame clones and leaves some out. V, J and clone size are those of that table, while D and trimming were read from the DNA. This sample carries 250,000 or so clones, over 80% of them seen once, and the ten largest clones take around 2%. Germline-derived CDR1 and CDR2 are MDHEN and SYDVKM. This CDR3 has 15 amino acids. Trimming removed 2 bases from V and 8 bases from J, with 18 bases in between. Sample: peripheral blood. The chain has TRBV28 and TRBJ1-2, with TRBD1 as a possible D gene (5 bases). This sequence originates from a man aged 30 to 45 who had recovered from COVID-19. For the CDR3, the DNA is TGTGCCAGCAGTTTACCTGGCCAGGGCAGGGAAGGCTACACCTTC. It yields the protein CASSLPGQGREGYTF.